The sequence of this T cell receptor beta chain was determined in a study of T cell responses to AZD1222 COVID-19 vaccine. Pooled in the analysis were second doses at about 4 or about 12 weeks. Sequenced by immunoSEQ multiplex PCR; TCRdb stores in-frame clones only, minus some. Among approximately 150,000 clones listed, around nine tenths were seen once. A note on this clone: Its antigen is currently unknown.

Findings and limits, study-wide: Scientists sampled the repertoires only once the peak T cell response had passed. Donors, mostly white British, included more females; clonal diversity was possibly underestimated.

The CDR3 has 15 residues. Unmatched junction bases numbered 6, after V lost 2 bases and J lost 6 bases. Per the germline V gene, CDR1 is SGHDT and CDR2 is YYEEEE. The specimen was peripheral blood, collected 28 days after the second AZD1222 dose. The chain combines TRBV5-6 with TRBJ2-2, with 8 bases matching TRBD2. This sequence originates from an adult who received the AZD1222 COVID-19 vaccine. CDR3 DNA sequence: TGTGCCAGCAGCTTAGCGGGAGTTGGCCCCGGGGAGCTGTTTTTT. This sequence encodes CASSLAGVGPGELFF.